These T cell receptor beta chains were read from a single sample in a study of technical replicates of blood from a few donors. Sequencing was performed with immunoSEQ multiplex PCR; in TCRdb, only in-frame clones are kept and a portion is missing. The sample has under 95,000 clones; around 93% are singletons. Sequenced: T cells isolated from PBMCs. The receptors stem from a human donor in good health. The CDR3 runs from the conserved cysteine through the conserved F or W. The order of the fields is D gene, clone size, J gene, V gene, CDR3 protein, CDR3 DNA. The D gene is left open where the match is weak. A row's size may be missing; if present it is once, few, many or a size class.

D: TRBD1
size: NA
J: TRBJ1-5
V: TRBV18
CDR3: CASSPPDRGNQPQHF
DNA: TGTGCCAGCTCGCCGCCCGACAGGGGCAATCAGCCCCAGCATTTT

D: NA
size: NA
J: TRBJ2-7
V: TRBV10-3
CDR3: CAISTPNGRSGFSYEQYF
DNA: TGTGCCATCAGTACCCCCAACGGGAGAAGCGGCTTCTCCTACGAGCAGTACTTC

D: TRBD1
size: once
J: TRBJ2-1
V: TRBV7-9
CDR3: CASSPWTGGDYNEQFF
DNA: TGTGCCAGCAGCCCATGGACAGGGGGAGACTACAATGAGCAGTTCTTC

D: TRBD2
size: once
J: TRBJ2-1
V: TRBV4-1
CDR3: CASSQDLAGYNEQFF
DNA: TGCGCCAGCAGCCAAGATCTAGCGGGCTACAATGAGCAGTTCTTC

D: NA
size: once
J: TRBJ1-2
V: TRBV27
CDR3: CASSTTGYNYGYTF
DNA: TGTGCCAGCAGTACCACGGGTTATAACTATGGCTACACCTTC

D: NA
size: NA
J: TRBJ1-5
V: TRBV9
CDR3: CASSDAAGDQPQHF
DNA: TGTGCCAGCAGCGACGCCGCAGGGGACCAGCCCCAGCATTTT

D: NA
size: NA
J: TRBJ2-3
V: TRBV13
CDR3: CASSPRLATDTQYF
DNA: TGTGCCAGCAGTCCCCGTTTAGCTACAGATACGCAGTATTTT

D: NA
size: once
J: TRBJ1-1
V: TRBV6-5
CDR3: CASSLLALNTEAFF
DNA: TGTGCCAGCAGTCTTCTAGCCCTGAACACTGAAGCTTTCTTT

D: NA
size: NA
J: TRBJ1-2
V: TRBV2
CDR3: CASSRNRADYGYTF
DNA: TGTGCCAGCAGCCGAAACAGGGCAGACTATGGCTACACCTTC

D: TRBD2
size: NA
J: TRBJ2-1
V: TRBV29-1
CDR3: CSVHPGLAGAYNEQFF
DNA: TGCAGCGTCCATCCGGGACTAGCGGGAGCCTACAATGAGCAGTTCTTC

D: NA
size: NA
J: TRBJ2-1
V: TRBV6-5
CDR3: CASLPGLSSYNEQFF
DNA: TGTGCCAGCCTTCCGGGACTTAGCTCCTACAATGAGCAGTTCTTC

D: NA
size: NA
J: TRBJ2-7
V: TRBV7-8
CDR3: CASSSQDSTPPEQYF
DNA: TGTGCCAGCTCATCCCAAGATAGCACCCCTCCCGAGCAGTACTTC

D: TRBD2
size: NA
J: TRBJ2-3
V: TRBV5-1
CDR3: CASSGTSGRNPDTQYF
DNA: TGCGCCAGCAGCGGGACTAGCGGGAGGAACCCAGATACGCAGTATTTT

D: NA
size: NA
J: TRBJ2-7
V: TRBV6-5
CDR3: CASTRAGEQYF
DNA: TGTGCCAGCACCCGCGCGGGGGAGCAGTACTTC

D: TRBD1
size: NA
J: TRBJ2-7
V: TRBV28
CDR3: CASSIRTGEQYF
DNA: TGTGCCAGCAGTATCCGGACAGGCGAGCAGTACTTC

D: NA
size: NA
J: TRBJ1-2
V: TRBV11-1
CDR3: CASSLDGNYGYTF
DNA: TGTGCCAGCAGCTTAGACGGGAACTATGGCTACACCTTC

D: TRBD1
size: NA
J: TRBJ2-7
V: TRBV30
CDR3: CAWSAPDRGYEQYF
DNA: TGTGCCTGGAGTGCGCCGGACAGGGGGTACGAGCAGTACTTC

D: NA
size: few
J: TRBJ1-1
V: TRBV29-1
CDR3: CSVSGNTEAFF
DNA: TGCAGCGTTAGCGGGAACACTGAAGCTTTCTTT

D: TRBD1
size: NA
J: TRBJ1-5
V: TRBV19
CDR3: CASSTGQGSQPQHF
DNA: TGTGCCAGTAGTACCGGACAGGGGAGCCAGCCCCAGCATTTT

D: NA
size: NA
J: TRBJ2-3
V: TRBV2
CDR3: CATGDTQYF
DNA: TGTGCCACCGGGGATACGCAGTATTTT